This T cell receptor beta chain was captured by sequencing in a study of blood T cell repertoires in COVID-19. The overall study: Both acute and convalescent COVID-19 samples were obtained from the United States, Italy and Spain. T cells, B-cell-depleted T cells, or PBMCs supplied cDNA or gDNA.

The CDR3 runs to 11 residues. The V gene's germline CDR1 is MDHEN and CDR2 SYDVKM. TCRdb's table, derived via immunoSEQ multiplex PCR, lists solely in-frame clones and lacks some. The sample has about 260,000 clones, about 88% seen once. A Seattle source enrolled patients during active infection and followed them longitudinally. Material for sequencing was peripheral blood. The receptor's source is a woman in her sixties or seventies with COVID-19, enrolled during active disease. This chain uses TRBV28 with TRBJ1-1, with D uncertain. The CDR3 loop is CGAYSSTEAFF. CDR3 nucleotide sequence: TGTGGGGCCTATTCGTCAACTGAAGCTTTCTTT.